The subject of this entry is one T cell receptor beta chain. The source of the sample is a study of blood T cell repertoires in COVID-19. Background on the study: Samples came from the United States, Italy and Spain, spanning acute and convalescent COVID-19.

Per the authors' pipeline: Reference gene primer amplification in the assay estimated nucleated cell counts. Profiled with immunoSEQ multiplex PCR; TCRdb holds only in-frame clones, not every one. The V and J calls and clone size were taken over from that table, and D and trimming were inferred from the DNA. The sample records about 320,000 clones, roughly 90% being singletons. Germline V gene data show CDR1 as MNHEY and CDR2 as SVGAGI. V dropped 7 bases and J dropped 12; count of bases not matched to a gene: 17. This CDR3 has 14 residues. Living in 24 US areas, the participants were between roughly 18 and 90 years of age. Participants had their cohort set by participant-reported clinical history.

The chain joins TRBV6-5 to TRBJ1-2, with TRBD1 matching over 7 bases. The sequence was collected from a woman in her twenties or thirties who had been exposed to COVID-19. The specimen was PBMCs or T cells enriched from blood (not recorded which). CDR3 residues: CASNTRHRGGGHTF. The DNA of the CDR3 is TGTGCCAGCAATACCCGACACAGGGGAGGAGGGCACACCTTC.